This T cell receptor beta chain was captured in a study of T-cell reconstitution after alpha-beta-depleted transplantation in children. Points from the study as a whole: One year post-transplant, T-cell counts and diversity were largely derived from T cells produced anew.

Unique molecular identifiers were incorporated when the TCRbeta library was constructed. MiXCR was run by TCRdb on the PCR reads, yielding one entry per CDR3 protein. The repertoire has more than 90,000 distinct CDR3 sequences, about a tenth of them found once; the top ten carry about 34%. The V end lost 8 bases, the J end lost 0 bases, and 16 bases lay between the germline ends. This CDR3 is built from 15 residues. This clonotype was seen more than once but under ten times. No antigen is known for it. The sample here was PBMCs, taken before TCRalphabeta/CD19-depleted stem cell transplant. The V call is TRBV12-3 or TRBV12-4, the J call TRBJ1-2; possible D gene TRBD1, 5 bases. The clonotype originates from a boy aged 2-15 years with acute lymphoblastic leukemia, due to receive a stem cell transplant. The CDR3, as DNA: TGTGCCAGCTACTTGGCGGGGGGAGCTAACTATGGCTACACCTTC. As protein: CASYLAGGANYGYTF.